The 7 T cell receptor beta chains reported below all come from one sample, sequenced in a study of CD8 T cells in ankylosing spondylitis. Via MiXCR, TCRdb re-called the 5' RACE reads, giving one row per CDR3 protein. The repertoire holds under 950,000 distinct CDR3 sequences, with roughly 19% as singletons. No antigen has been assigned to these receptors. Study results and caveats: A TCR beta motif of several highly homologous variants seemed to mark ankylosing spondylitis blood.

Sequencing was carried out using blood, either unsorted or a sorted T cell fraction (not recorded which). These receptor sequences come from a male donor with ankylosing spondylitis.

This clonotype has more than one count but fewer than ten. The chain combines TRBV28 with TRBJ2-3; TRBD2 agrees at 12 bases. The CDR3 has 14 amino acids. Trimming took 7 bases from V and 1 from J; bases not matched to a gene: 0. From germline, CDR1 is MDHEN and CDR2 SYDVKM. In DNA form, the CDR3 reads TGTGCCAGCACTAGCGGGAGGGGCACAGATACGCAGTATTTT. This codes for CASTSGRGTDTQYF.

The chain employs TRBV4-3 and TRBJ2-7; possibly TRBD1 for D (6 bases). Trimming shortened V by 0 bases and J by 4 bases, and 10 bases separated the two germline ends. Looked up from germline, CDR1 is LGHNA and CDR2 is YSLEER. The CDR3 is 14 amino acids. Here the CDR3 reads CASSQDMGAYEQYF. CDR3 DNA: TGCGCCAGCAGCCAAGATATGGGGGCTTACGAGCAGTACTTC.

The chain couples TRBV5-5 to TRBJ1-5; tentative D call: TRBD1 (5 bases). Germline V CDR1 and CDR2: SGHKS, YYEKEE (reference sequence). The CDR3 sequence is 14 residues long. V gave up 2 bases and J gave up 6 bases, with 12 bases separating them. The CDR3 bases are TGTGCCAGCAGCTTATTAGTTACAGGTCAGCCCCAGCATTTT. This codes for CASSLLVTGQPQHF.

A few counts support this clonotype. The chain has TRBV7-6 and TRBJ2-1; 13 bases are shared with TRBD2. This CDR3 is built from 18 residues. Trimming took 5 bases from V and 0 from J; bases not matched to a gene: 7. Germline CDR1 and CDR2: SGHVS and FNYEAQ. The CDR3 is CASSPGLAGLSSYNEQFF. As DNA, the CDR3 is TGTGCCAGCAGCCCGGGACTAGCGGGACTTAGCTCCTACAATGAGCAGTTCTTC.

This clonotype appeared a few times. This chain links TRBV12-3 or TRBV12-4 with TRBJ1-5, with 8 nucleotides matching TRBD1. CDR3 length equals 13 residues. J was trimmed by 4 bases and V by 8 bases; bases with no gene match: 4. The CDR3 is CASARQGNQPQHF. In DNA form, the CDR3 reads TGTGCCAGCGCCAGACAGGGGAATCAGCCCCAGCATTTT.

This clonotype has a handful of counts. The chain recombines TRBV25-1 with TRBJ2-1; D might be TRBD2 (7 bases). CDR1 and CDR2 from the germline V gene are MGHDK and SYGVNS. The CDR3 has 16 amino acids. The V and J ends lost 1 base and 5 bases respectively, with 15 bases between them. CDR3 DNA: TGTGCCAGCAGTGAATGGGGGGCTAGCGGCAACAATGAGCAGTTCTTC. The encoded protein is CASSEWGASGNNEQFF.

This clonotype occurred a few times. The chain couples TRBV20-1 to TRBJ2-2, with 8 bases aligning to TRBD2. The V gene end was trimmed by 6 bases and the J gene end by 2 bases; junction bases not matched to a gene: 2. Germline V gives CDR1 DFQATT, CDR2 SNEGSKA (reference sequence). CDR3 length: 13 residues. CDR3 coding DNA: TGCAGTGCCGTAGCGGGAAACACCGGGGAGCTGTTTTTT. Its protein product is CSAVAGNTGELFF.